This note documents a single T cell receptor beta chain sequence. Data came from immunoSEQ multiplex PCR; TCRdb stores just in-frame clones and leaves some out. This repertoire shows fewer than 85,000 clones, about 91% found once; its top ten account for roughly 5.1%. This specimen comes from a study of resident and recirculating memory T cells in vitiligo. On the study more broadly: Whole samples, not sorted cells, were homogenized and used for genomic DNA extraction.

No patient showed confetti depigmentation, a clinical sign of active disease. The TCR sequence derives from a male donor with vitiligo. The sequenced sample consisted of blood.

Written as DNA, the CDR3 is TGTGCCAGCAGACTAGAGACCCAGTACTTC. This encodes CASRLETQYF. The chain employs TRBV2 and TRBJ2-5, with unresolved D. The length of the CDR3 is 10 residues. V was cut by 6 bases and J by 4 bases, with 3 bases left in between. Germline CDR1 SNHLY, CDR2 FYNNEI.